The present TCR beta chain was sequenced within a study of cytomegalovirus exposure and HLA in healthy donors. General study results and limits: Reportedly, diagnosis of cytomegalovirus status by the classifier showed high specificity and sensitivity. Later analysis identified a missense DCLRE1C variant that was linked to TCR beta V- and J-gene trimming.

It was with 60 Vbeta and 13 Jbeta primers that the PCR ran. Produced via immunoSEQ multiplex PCR; TCRdb's table is partial and in-frame only. In the table there are over 150,000 clones, approximately 80% of which are singletons. Germline CDR1 reads SGDLS; CDR2 reads YYNGEE. The CDR3 is 14 residues long. V shed 6 bases and J shed 9 bases, with 16 bases lying between them. The donors gave bone marrow, and they were healthy. With regard to this clone: Its specificity is not known.

This clonotype originated in a girl aged 2 to 9 in good health and CMV-seropositive. Sequencing used PBMCs. The chain is built from TRBV9 and TRBJ1-6, with a weak D call TRBD1 (5 bases). This CDR3 is CASTETADGSPLHF. CDR3 nucleotide sequence: TGTGCCAGCACCGAGACAGCCGATGGTTCACCCCTCCACTTT.